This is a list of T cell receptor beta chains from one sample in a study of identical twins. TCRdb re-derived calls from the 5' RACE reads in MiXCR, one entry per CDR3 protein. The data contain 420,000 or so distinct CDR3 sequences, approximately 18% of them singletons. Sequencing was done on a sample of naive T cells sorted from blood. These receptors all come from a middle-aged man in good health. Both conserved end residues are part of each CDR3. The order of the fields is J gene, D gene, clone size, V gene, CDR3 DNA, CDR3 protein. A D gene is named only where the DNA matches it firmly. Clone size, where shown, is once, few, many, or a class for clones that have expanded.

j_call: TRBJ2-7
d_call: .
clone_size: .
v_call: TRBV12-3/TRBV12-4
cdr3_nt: TGTGCCAGCAGTTATGGACAGTGGAGCTCCTACGAGCAGTACTTC
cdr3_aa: CASSYGQWSSYEQYF

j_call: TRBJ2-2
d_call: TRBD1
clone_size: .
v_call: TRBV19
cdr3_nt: TGTGCCAGTCGAGGAGGGGGACAGGGTCGCACCGGGGAGCTGTTTTTT
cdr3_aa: CASRGGGQGRTGELFF

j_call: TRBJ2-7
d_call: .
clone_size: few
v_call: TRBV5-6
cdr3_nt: TGTGCCAGCAGCAGACGCTACGAGCAGTACTTC
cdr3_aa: CASSRRYEQYF

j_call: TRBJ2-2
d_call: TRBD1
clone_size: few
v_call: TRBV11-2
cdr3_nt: TGTGCCAGCAGCTTTCTAAGGACAGGGGGCAAATCGAGGACCGGGGAGCTGTTTTTT
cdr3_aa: CASSFLRTGGKSRTGELFF

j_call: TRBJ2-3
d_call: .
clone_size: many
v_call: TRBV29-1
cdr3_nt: TGCAGCGTTGAATTGCGACAGGGGGAGAGCGGGAGGATATCAGATACGCAGTATTTT
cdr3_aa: CSVELRQGESGRISDTQYF

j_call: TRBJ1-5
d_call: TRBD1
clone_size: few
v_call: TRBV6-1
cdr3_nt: TGTGCCAGCAGTGAACGACAGGGCCGTCAGCCCCAGCATTTT
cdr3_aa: CASSERQGRQPQHF

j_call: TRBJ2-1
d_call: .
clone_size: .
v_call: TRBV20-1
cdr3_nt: TGCAGTGCTAAGGTCAGGAACTACAATGAGCAGTTCTTC
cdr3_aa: CSAKVRNYNEQFF

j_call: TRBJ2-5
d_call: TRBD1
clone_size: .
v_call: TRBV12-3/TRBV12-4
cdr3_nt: TGTGCCAGCACCCTGACAGGGTTAGCCCAAGAGACCCAGTACTTC
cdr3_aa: CASTLTGLAQETQYF

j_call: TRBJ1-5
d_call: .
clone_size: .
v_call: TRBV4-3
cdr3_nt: TGCGCCAGCAGCCAGAGTGGCGGTAATAGCAATCAGCCCCAGCATTTT
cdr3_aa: CASSQSGGNSNQPQHF

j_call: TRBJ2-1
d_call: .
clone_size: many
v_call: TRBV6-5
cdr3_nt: TGTGCCAGCAGTTACACCCTTGAGGGGTCGAATGAGCAGTTCTTC
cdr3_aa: CASSYTLEGSNEQFF

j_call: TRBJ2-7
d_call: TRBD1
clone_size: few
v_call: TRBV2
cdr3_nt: TGTGCCAGCAGACCGGACAGGGCGGGCGAGCAGTACTTC
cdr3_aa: CASRPDRAGEQYF

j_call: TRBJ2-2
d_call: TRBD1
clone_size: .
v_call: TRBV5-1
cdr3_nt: TGCGCCAGCAGCTTGTTCGGACAGGGGCAAACCGGGGAGCTGTTTTTT
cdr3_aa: CASSLFGQGQTGELFF

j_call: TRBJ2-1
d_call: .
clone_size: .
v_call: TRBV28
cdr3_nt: TGTGCCAGCAGTTTAAGGGAGGACAATGAGCAGTTCTTC
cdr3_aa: CASSLREDNEQFF

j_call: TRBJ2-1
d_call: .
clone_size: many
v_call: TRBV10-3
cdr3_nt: TGTGCCATCAGTGAACCACCGGGCTATGAGCAGTTCTTC
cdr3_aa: CAISEPPGYEQFF

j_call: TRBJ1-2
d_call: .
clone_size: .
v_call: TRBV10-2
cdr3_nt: TGCGCCAGCAGTGAACACGAAAGGCTCGGGGTCTATGGCTACACCTTC
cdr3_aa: CASSEHERLGVYGYTF

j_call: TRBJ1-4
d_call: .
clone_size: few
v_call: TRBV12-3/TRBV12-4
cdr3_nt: TGTGCCAGCAGTACAGGGAGAAAACTGTTTTTT
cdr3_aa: CASSTGRKLFF

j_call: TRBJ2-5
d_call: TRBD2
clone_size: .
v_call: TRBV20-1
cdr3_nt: TGCAGTGCTAAAAAGCGGGGGGCCAAAGAGACCCAGTACTTC
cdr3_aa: CSAKKRGAKETQYF

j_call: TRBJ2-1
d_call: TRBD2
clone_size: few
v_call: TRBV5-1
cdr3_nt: TGCGCCAGCAGCTTGAGGACTAGCGGGGAGAACAATGAGCAGTTCTTC
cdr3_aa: CASSLRTSGENNEQFF

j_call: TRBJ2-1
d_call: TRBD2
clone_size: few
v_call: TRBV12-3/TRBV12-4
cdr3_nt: TGTGCCAGCAGTTTAGTCCGGCGGGGGGGTCATGAGCAGTTCTTC
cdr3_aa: CASSLVRRGGHEQFF

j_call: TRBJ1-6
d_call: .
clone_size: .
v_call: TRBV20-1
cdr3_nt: TGCAGTGCTAGACCTACAAGAAATTCACCCCTCCACTTT
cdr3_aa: CSARPTRNSPLHF

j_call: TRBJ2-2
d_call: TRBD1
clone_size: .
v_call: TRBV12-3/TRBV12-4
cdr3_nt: TGTGCCAGCAGTTCCGGACAGGGGGCTGGGACCGGGGAGCTGTTTTTT
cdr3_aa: CASSSGQGAGTGELFF

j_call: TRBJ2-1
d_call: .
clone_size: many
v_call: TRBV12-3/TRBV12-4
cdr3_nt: TGTGCCAGCAGTTTAATCAGAAGGTGGTACAATGAGCAGTTCTTC
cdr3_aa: CASSLIRRWYNEQFF

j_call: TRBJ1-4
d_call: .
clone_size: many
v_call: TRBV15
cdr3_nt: TGTGCCACCAGCAGGGACGGAGCTCTTAATGAAAAACTGTTTTTT
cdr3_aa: CATSRDGALNEKLFF

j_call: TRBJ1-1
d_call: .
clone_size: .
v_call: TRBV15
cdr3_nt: TGTGCCACCAGCAGAGAAAAGGGGCTCACTGAAGCTTTCTTT
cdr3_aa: CATSREKGLTEAFF

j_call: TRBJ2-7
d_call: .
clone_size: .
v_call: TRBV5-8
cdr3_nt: TGTGCCAGCAGCTTGGGCAGGGTGAGCGAGCAGTACTTC
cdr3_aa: CASSLGRVSEQYF

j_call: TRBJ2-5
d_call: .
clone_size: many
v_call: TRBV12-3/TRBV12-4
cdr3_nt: TGTGCCAGCAGTTTAGCCAAGGGACTCGCCGGGACCCAGTACTTC
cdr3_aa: CASSLAKGLAGTQYF

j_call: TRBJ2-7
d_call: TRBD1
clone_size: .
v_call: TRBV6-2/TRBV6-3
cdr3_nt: TGTGCCAGCAGTCCCCTCGGACAGGGTAGGTCCTACGAGCAGTACTTC
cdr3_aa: CASSPLGQGRSYEQYF

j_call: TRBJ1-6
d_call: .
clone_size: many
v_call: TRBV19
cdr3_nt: TGTGCCAGTAGTATATCTACAGACAATTCACCCCTCCACTTT
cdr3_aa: CASSISTDNSPLHF

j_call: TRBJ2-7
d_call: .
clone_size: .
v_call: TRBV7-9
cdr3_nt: TGTGCCAGCAGCTCGCAGGTGGGGCCGTCCTACGAGCAGTACTTC
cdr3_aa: CASSSQVGPSYEQYF

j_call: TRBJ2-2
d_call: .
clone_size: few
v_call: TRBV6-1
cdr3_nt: TGTGCCAGCAGACCGCTGGCCACGAACACCGGGGAGCTGTTTTTT
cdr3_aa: CASRPLATNTGELFF